This T cell receptor beta chain emerged from a study of beta chain features in type 1 diabetes. Study-level results: At VDJ recombination sites, type 1 diabetes patients had fewer insertions and more deleted nucleotides. Among all four CD4+ subsets, Type 1 diabetes patients had TCRB CDR3s that were moderately but significantly shorter.

The CDR3 is 14 residues long. The germline V gene encodes CDR1 SEHNR and CDR2 FQNEAQ (reference sequence). J lost 3 bases, V lost 5 bases, and 4 bases had no gene match. To note about this clone: Its antigen is unidentified.

Expressed TCRB transcripts were sequenced because the entire RNA isolate underwent reverse transcription. Repertoires were generated with immunoSEQ multiplex PCR, while TCRdb's copy carries only in-frame clones and drops some. The sample contains 250,000 to 300,000 clones, about 23% of which appear only once. The chain couples TRBV7-9 to TRBJ2-5, with 9 bases lining up with TRBD1. The TCR was taken from a woman aged 25 to 39 with type 1 diabetes. Specimen: naive CD4+ T cells from blood. The CDR3 nucleotides are TGTGCCAGCAGCGTGACAGGGGGGGAAGAGACCCAGTACTTC. Encoded protein: CASSVTGGEETQYF.